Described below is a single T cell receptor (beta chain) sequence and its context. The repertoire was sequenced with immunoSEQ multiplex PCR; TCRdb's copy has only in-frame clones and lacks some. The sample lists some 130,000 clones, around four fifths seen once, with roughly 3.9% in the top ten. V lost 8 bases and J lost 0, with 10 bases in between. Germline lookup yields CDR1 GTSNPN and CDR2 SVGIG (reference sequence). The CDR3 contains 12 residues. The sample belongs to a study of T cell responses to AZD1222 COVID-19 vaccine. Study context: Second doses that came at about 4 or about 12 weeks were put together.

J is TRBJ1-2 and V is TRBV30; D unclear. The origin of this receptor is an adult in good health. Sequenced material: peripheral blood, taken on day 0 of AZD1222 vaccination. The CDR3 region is CAVLGTNYGYTF. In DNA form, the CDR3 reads TGTGCCGTGTTGGGGACTAACTATGGCTACACCTTC.